This T cell receptor beta chain was recorded in a study of neurological immune-mediated disorders. Findings and limits, study-wide: HTLV-1-associated myelopathy had the most TCR clonal expansion, while multiple sclerosis had the least, a level that fell below healthy controls.

Germline values: CDR1 LGHDT, CDR2 YNNKEL (reference sequence). This CDR3 has 14 residues. Trimming shortened V by 1 base and J by 3 bases, and 10 bases separated the two germline ends. The unsorted libraries were produced from 2 million PBMCs held at -80 C. This clonotype was counted many times. Antigen: not known. Synthesis of cDNA used 5'RACE (with 10-nucleotide random UMIs). MiXCR, applied by TCRdb to the 5' RACE reads, yields one record per CDR3 protein. Here the sample spans some 46,000 distinct CDR3 sequences, around 10% being singletons. The chain links TRBV3-1 to TRBJ2-7, with D uncertain. The sequenced sample consisted of PBMCs. The receptor comes from an older man with HTLV-1-associated myelopathy (HAM/TSP). This CDR3 is CASSQGSTFYEQYF. CDR3 nucleotide sequence: TGTGCCAGCAGCCAAGGATCAACTTTCTACGAGCAGTACTTC.